A selection of T cell receptor beta chains follows, all from one sample in a study of cytotoxic CD8 clonotypes in ibrutinib-treated CLL. The assay was immunoSEQ multiplex PCR, and TCRdb's table has in-frame clones only and misses some. The sample shows 250,000 to 350,000 clones, 60% to 80% of them seen only once. This specimen consisted of PBMCs, obtained at disease progression, from a patient treated with ibrutinib. These receptors all come from a human donor with chronic lymphocytic leukemia. Each CDR3 is given without its conserved first and last residue. A clone size is listed for some rows: how often the clone was seen (once, few, many), or a class if it is expanded.

ASSFPGGSNQPQH | - | TRBV7-2
ASSQRQGSGYGYT | once | TRBV4-1
SVEWADAVRGGYGYT | - | TRBV29-1
SAFRYIGLTMNTEAF | once | TRBV29-1
ASRSPSPAGQQETQY | - | TRBV12-2
ASSQAHWVSTQQF | - | TRBV4-3
ASSLEGRTHTEAF | few | TRBV7-2
ASSDSGVYEQY | - | TRBV27
ASSYGTYQETQY | few | TRBV6-5
ASTPEQGWETQY | - | TRBV2
SVEGAQRGFSSTDTQY | - | TRBV29-1
ASRGTGGTGYT | few | TRBV6-5
ASKRTERGPGYT | - | TRBV19
ASSQPPYNEQF | - | TRBV4-1
ASSLMTGPNEKLF | - | TRBV5-8
ASSVVGSLNTGELF | - | TRBV9
ASSSHPAGYEQY | few | TRBV11-2
ASSVAPSPAGETQY | - | TRBV9
ASSAEGASGANVLT | - | TRBV7-3
SVPAGAGYGYT | - | TRBV29-1
ASSLAGHQRGYQETQY | once | TRBV7-9
ASSRDPLNTGELF | - | TRBV28
ASSIEGRSSSYNEQF | - | TRBV19
ATLRGGCTDTQY | - | TRBV23-1
ASSQYVDRSYEQY | - | TRBV5-1
ASSHSGVRPYEQY | - | TRBV27
ASSPKRQGLEAF | - | TRBV27
ASSLKSGGTGNQPQH | - | TRBV7-2
ASSVASGGNTGELF | - | TRBV9
ASTVGGGLGSHEQY | - | TRBV2
ALQGLGEAF | - | TRBV11-2
SVVRETNEQY | - | TRBV29-1
ASSLYGTSGRSYNEQF | - | TRBV7-3
ASSLGLAKETQY | - | TRBV5-6
ASSSVAGEVTQY | - | TRBV5-1
ASSQGQGPYNEQF | - | TRBV7-7
ASSLGTGTYAEQY | once | TRBV5-1
SVETGANTEAF | - | TRBV29-1